One sample yielded the 17 T cell receptor beta chains listed below, sequenced in a study of cytomegalovirus exposure and HLA in healthy donors. PCR primers comprised 60 Vbeta and 13 Jbeta primers. The table came from immunoSEQ multiplex PCR; TCRdb's copy has only in-frame clones and leaves some out. The sample table sets out 30,000 to 40,000 clones. Sequencing used PBMCs. These TCRs come from a man in his forties in good health and CMV-seropositive.

This chain links TRBV18 with TRBJ1-1; D not resolved. The CDR3 contains 13 residues. CDR1 is KGHSH and CDR2 is LQKENI in the germline V gene. The V and J ends lost 11 bases and 0 bases respectively, with 13 bases between them. CDR3 sequence (DNA): TGTGCCCTGAGGCGTGGCATGAACACTGAAGCTTTCTTT. It specifies CALRRGMNTEAFF.

The V call is TRBV6-5, the J call TRBJ2-3; perhaps TRBD2 as D (6 bases). The CDR3 consists of 15 residues. CDR1 MNHEY and CDR2 SVGAGI come from the germline V gene. V was cut by 4 bases and J by 2 bases, with 13 bases left in between. The chain's CDR3 is CASSSPGGSTDTQYF. The CDR3 DNA is TGTGCCAGCAGTTCCCCCGGGGGATCCACAGATACGCAGTATTTT.

The chain combines TRBV5-4 with TRBJ2-7; TRBD1 is a possible D gene (6 bases). The V gene lost 4 bases and the J gene lost 4 bases, with 12 bases spanning the gap. Per the germline V gene, CDR1 is SGHNT and CDR2 is YYREEE (reference sequence). The CDR3 is 13 amino acids. CDR3: CASSPRDTYEQYF. As DNA, the CDR3 is TGTGCCAGCAGCCCTAGGGACACTTACGAGCAGTACTTC.

The gene calls are TRBV7-9 and TRBJ2-1, with 9 nucleotides matching TRBD1. V dropped 5 bases and J dropped 8; count of bases not matched to a gene: 13. The CDR3 consists of 16 residues. Germline assignment: CDR1 SEHNR and CDR2 FQNEAQ (reference sequence). The CDR3 bases are TGTGCCAGCAGCGTCAGGACAGGGGACATCAGGGATGAGCAGTTCTTC. This translates into CASSVRTGDIRDEQFF.

CDR3 loop: CASSLAPGQYEQYF. The CDR3 nucleotides are TGCGCCAGCAGCTTGGCCCCAGGGCAGTACGAGCAGTACTTC. This chain links TRBV5-1 with TRBJ2-7, with a weak D call TRBD1 (5 bases). From germline, CDR1 is SGHRS and CDR2 YFSETQ. V was trimmed by 0 bases and J by 4 bases, leaving 11 bases between them. The CDR3 has 14 amino acids.

V is TRBV10-3 and J is TRBJ2-1, with TRBD1 matching 8 bases. Trimming cost V 2 bases and J 7 bases; bases outside gene matches: 7. The CDR3 has 15 residues. The germline V gene has CDR1 ENHRY and CDR2 SYGVKD. The CDR3 sequence: CAISEGQGASNEQFF. The CDR3 coding sequence is TGTGCCATCAGTGAGGGTCAGGGGGCGAGTAATGAGCAGTTCTTC.

The rearrangement joins TRBV4-1 to TRBJ2-7; TRBD2 agrees at 10 bases. The CDR3 is 14 residues long. V trimming: 2 bases; J trimming: 4 bases; junction bases outside the gene matches: 2. Germline-derived CDR1 and CDR2 are MGHRA and YSYEKL. The CDR3 coding sequence is TGCGCCAGCAGCCAACCTAGCGGGGGTTACGAGCAGTACTTC. It is translated as CASSQPSGGYEQYF.

This sequence joins TRBV6-1 and TRBJ2-7; 13 nucleotides align to TRBD2. The germline V gene has CDR1 MNHNS and CDR2 SASEGT. V was pared by 4 bases and J by 2 bases, with 8 bases of the junction left unmatched. This CDR3 spans 17 amino acids. The chain's CDR3 is CASSVHGLAGAPYEQYF. The CDR3 DNA reads TGTGCCAGCAGTGTTCATGGACTAGCGGGGGCCCCCTACGAGCAGTACTTC.

V and J are TRBV2 and TRBJ2-1; 7 nucleotides match TRBD2. V dropped 4 bases and J dropped 10; count of bases not matched to a gene: 10. The length of the CDR3 is 14 residues. The germline V gene encodes CDR1 SNHLY and CDR2 FYNNEI. CDR3 loop: CASSGLAAIKEQFF. In DNA, the CDR3 is TGTGCCAGCAGTGGGCTAGCGGCAATAAAAGAGCAGTTCTTC.

This chain uses TRBV7-6 with TRBJ1-1; 8 bases match TRBD1. The germline V gene encodes CDR1 SGHVS and CDR2 FNYEAQ. The trim removed 3 bases at V and 8 bases at J, leaving 2 bases unmatched. The CDR3 sequence is 12 residues long. The CDR3 loop is CASSFPGGEAFF. In DNA form, the CDR3 reads TGTGCCAGCAGCTTTCCAGGGGGCGAAGCTTTCTTT.

The genes are TRBV18 and TRBJ2-7; 9 bases are a match to TRBD1. J lost 7 bases, V lost 6 bases, and 13 bases had no gene match. Germline loops: CDR1 KGHSH, CDR2 LQKENI. This CDR3 comprises 15 residues. The CDR3 DNA reads TGTGCCAGCTCCCTATGGGGACAGGGTCTGGGTGAGCAGTACTTC. Translating gives CASSLWGQGLGEQYF.

V and J are TRBV7-6 and TRBJ2-2, with 8 bases fitting TRBD2. V lost 5 bases, J lost 6 bases, and 17 bases stayed unmatched. Looked up from germline, CDR1 is SGHVS and CDR2 is FNYEAQ. The length of the CDR3 is 18 residues. Here the CDR3 DNA reads TGTGCCAGCAGCCCCCTTAGCGGGGTCGGGGGGTACGCCGGGGAGCTGTTTTTT. This gives the protein CASSPLSGVGGYAGELFF.

This sequence joins TRBV7-6 and TRBJ1-5, with 9 positions matching TRBD1. The CDR3 loop spans 15 amino acids. The germline V gene has CDR1 SGHVS and CDR2 FNYEAQ. J gave up 6 bases and V 1 base, and 4 bases lay outside the gene matches. In nucleotides, the CDR3 is TGTGCCAGCAGCTTAGACAGGGGGCTTAGTCAGCCCCAGCATTTT. As protein: CASSLDRGLSQPQHF. Variable domain in full (rest from reference TRBV7-6 and TRBJ1-5): GAGVSQSPRYKVTKRGQDVALRCDPISGHVSLYWYRQALGQGPEFLTYFNYEAQQDKSGLPNDRFSAERPEGSISTLTIQRTEQRDSAMYRCASSLDRGLSQPQHFGDGTRLSIL.

V and J are TRBV5-5 and TRBJ2-2; 7 positions match TRBD1. This CDR3 has 16 amino acids. CDR1 and CDR2 from the germline V gene are SGHKS and YYEKEE (reference sequence). Losses at the gene ends were 5 bases for V and 3 bases for J; bases not matched to a gene: 10. The CDR3 nucleotides read TGTGCCAGCAGTTTCCCCATCCAGGGGGACACCGGGGAGCTGTTTTTT. This gives the protein CASSFPIQGDTGELFF. The full variable domain, rest sourced from reference TRBV5-5 and TRBJ2-2, is DAGVTQSPTHLIKTRGQQVTLRCSPISGHKSVSWYQQVLGQGPQFIFQYYEKEERGRGNFPDRFSARQFPNYSSELNVNALLLGDSALYLCASSFPIQGDTGELFFGEGSRLTVL.

The rearrangement uses TRBV19 and TRBJ1-4, with D uncertain. Trimming took 3 bases from V and 5 from J, leaving 10 bases between them. Germline CDR1 and CDR2: LNHDA and SQIVND (reference sequence). The CDR3 runs to 14 residues. The CDR3 DNA is TGTGCCAGTAGTATGCGGGAAGTGAATGAAAAACTGTTTTTT. Its translation: CASSMREVNEKLFF.

This chain uses TRBV5-4 with TRBJ2-4; D possibly corresponds to TRBD2 (5 bases). CDR3 length: 16 amino acids. Per germline, CDR1 SGHNT and CDR2 YYREEE (reference sequence). V lost 4 bases and J lost 0, with 14 bases in between. CDR3 residues: CASSEGVGIAKNIQYF. As DNA, the CDR3 is TGTGCCAGCAGCGAGGGTGTGGGGATAGCCAAAAACATTCAGTACTTC.

The chain is built from TRBV5-1 and TRBJ2-7; TRBD1 matches 9 bases. The CDR3 sequence is 13 residues long. CDR1 and CDR2 (germline): SGHRS, YFSETQ. J gave up 3 bases and V 6 bases, and 4 bases lay outside the gene matches. The DNA for the CDR3 is TGCGCCAGCAAGAGACAGGGGGACTACGAGCAGTACTTC. This gives the protein CASKRQGDYEQYF.